The 21 T cell receptor beta chains presented below share a single source sample, sequenced in a study of cytomegalovirus exposure and HLA in healthy donors. Researchers ran the PCR with 60 Vbeta and 13 Jbeta primers. Profiled with immunoSEQ multiplex PCR; TCRdb holds only in-frame clones, not every one. The sample holds approximately 170,000 clones, roughly 70% seen once. The sequenced material came from PBMCs. These receptors all come from a middle-aged woman in good health and CMV-seropositive.

The CDR3 nucleotides are TGTGCCAGCAGCCAAGATAGCAGTTCTGGAAACACCATATATTTT. Translation gives CASSQDSSSGNTIYF. V is TRBV14 and J is TRBJ1-3; D is unresolved. Germline-derived CDR1 and CDR2 are SGHDN and FVKESK. Trimming removed 0 bases at V and 1 base at J, with 7 bases between. The CDR3 has 15 amino acids. The whole variable domain, remainder taken from reference TRBV14 and TRBJ1-3, is EAGVTQFPSHSVIEKGQTVTLRCDPISGHDNLYWYRRVMGKEIKFLLHFVKESKQDESGMPNNRFLAERTGGTYSTLKVQPAELEDSGVYFCASSQDSSSGNTIYFGEGSWLTVV.

This clone was seen a single time. The genes are TRBV19 and TRBJ2-1; 10 nucleotides match TRBD2. This CDR3 comprises 15 residues. In germline, CDR1 is LNHDA, CDR2 SQIVND (reference sequence). V gave up 6 bases and J gave up 6 bases; unmatched junction bases: 8. The CDR3 sequence: CASRALAGAGNEQFF. In nucleotides, the CDR3 is TGTGCCAGTAGGGCTCTAGCGGGAGCCGGCAATGAGCAGTTCTTC.

The chain carries TRBV13 and TRBJ2-7; a weak D match, TRBD1 (6 bases). The CDR3 extends over 18 amino acids. Trimming shortened V by 4 bases and J by 0 bases, and 22 bases separated the two germline ends. CDR1 and CDR2 from the germline V gene are PRHDT and FYEKMQ (reference sequence). This CDR3 reads CASSSVRGGRVSSYEQYF. DNA of the CDR3: TGTGCCAGCAGCTCCGTCAGGGGTGGCAGGGTAAGCTCCTACGAGCAGTACTTC.

The chain combines TRBV19 with TRBJ1-6, with D maybe TRBD1 (5 bases). V was pared by 0 bases and J by 9 bases, with 21 bases between. The CDR3 spans 18 residues. The V gene's germline CDR1 is LNHDA and CDR2 SQIVND (reference sequence). The CDR3 DNA is TGTGCCAGTAGTATAGACTTACTGACAGTCTCGATCAGTTCACCCCTCCACTTT. Residues: CASSIDLLTVSISSPLHF. Full variable domain (outside the CDR3, taken from reference TRBV19 and TRBJ1-6): DGGITQSPKYLFRKEGQNVTLSCEQNLNHDAMYWYRQDPGQGLRLIYYSQIVNDFQKGDIAEGYSVSREKKESFPLTVTSAQKNPTAFYLCASSIDLLTVSISSPLHFGNGTRLTVT.

This rearrangement joins TRBV2 to TRBJ1-1; TRBD1 aligns across 10 bases. V trimming: 5 bases; J trimming: 5 bases; junction bases outside the gene matches: 8. The length of the CDR3 is 15 residues. CDR1 SNHLY and CDR2 FYNNEI come from the germline V gene. In nucleotides, the CDR3 is TGTGCCAGCAGTAGTCGACAGGGGGCGCGGACTGAAGCTTTCTTT. It is translated as CASSSRQGARTEAFF.

This clone appeared a few times. This chain uses TRBV4-2 with TRBJ2-1; D is perhaps TRBD2 (7 bases). This CDR3 spans 13 amino acids. In germline, CDR1 is LGHNA, CDR2 YNFKEQ. V lost 5 bases, J lost 9 bases, and 14 bases lay in between. This CDR3 reads CASSGGAEGEQFF. CDR3 nucleotides: TGTGCCAGCAGCGGGGGGGCCGAGGGTGAGCAGTTCTTC.

The chain combines TRBV12-5 with TRBJ1-2; the D gene is possibly TRBD1 (6 bases). Between the trimmed V and J ends, which lost 6 bases and 6 bases, there was a span of 17 bases. This CDR3 has 14 residues. Germline-derived CDR1 and CDR2 are LGHNT and FRNRAP. CDR3: CASGLESGTNGYTF. CDR3 coding DNA: TGTGCTAGTGGGTTAGAGTCAGGGACAAATGGCTACACCTTC.

The chain is built from TRBV6-6 and TRBJ2-7; 7 bases fit TRBD1. The CDR3 sequence is 14 residues long. CDR1 and CDR2 from the germline V gene are MNHNY and SVGAGI (reference sequence). The trim removed 3 bases at V and 6 bases at J, leaving 8 bases unmatched. The CDR3 DNA reads as TGTGCCAGCAGTTATGGGACAGCAGCTAGCGAGCAGTACTTC. Protein product: CASSYGTAASEQYF.

This clone was seen just once. This chain links TRBV5-1 with TRBJ2-3; D remains unclear. V lost 7 bases, J lost 1 base, and 13 bases lay in between. CDR1 and CDR2 (germline): SGHRS, YFSETQ. This CDR3 has 14 residues. CDR3 nucleotide sequence: TGCGCCAGCGTACTATCAACCGGCACAGATACGCAGTATTTT. Encoded protein: CASVLSTGTDTQYF.

The chain carries TRBV9 and TRBJ2-1; the match to TRBD1 covers 7 bases. Germline V CDR1 and CDR2: SGDLS, YYNGEE. The CDR3 spans 14 residues. V shed 4 bases and J 5 bases; nucleotides not matched to a gene: 6. The CDR3 DNA reads as TGTGCCAGCAGCATCCGACAGGGAGACAATGAGCAGTTCTTC. Its protein product is CASSIRQGDNEQFF.

The CDR3 loop reads CASSQGLAGLLYNEQFF. CDR3 nucleotide sequence: TGCGCCAGCAGCCAGGGATTAGCGGGCTTACTTTACAATGAGCAGTTCTTC. J is TRBJ2-1 and V is TRBV4-1; 7 bases map to TRBD2. Germline V gene lookup returns CDR1 MGHRA and CDR2 YSYEKL. J was trimmed by 4 bases and V by 3 bases; bases with no gene match: 12. There are 17 residues in the CDR3.

This rearrangement joins TRBV6-5 to TRBJ1-2, with D uncertain. CDR1 and CDR2 from the germline V gene are MNHEY and SVGAGI. There are 13 residues in the CDR3. Deletions cut 0 bases from V and 8 bases from J, with 10 bases between. DNA for the CDR3: TGTGCCAGCAGTTACTCGAATGGTGGCGGCTACACCTTC. Its protein is CASSYSNGGGYTF.

This clone was detected a few times. The chain has TRBV4-3 and TRBJ1-4; 8 nucleotides match TRBD1. Germline lookup yields CDR1 LGHNA and CDR2 YSLEER. The CDR3 length is 14 residues. The J segment lost 8 bases and the V segment lost 4 bases, leaving 6 bases of the junction unmatched. CDR3 DNA: TGCGCCAGCAGCCGACAGGGGTTGGGCGAAAAACTGTTTTTT. Translating it yields CASSRQGLGEKLFF.

The genes are TRBV25-1 and TRBJ1-1; no firm D call. The germline CDR1 and CDR2 sequences are MGHDK and SYGVNS. V was cut by 2 bases and J by 1 base, with 8 bases left in between. The CDR3 covers 14 residues. In DNA form, the CDR3 reads TGTGCCAGCAGTGAACGGGGAACGAACACTGAAGCTTTCTTT. It yields the protein CASSERGTNTEAFF.

In nucleotides, the CDR3 is TGTGCCAGCAGCTTATCAGGGGACACTGAAGCTTTCTTT. Translated: CASSLSGDTEAFF. The chain links TRBV7-9 to TRBJ1-1; D possibly corresponds to TRBD1 (6 bases). The length of the CDR3 is 13 residues. The V gene lost 2 bases and the J gene lost 3 bases, with 7 bases spanning the gap. Germline V gene data show CDR1 as SEHNR and CDR2 as FQNEAQ (reference sequence).

With respect to this clone: This CDR3 is also generated by other DNA sequences in the sample. This chain's CDR3 is CASSASSGANVLTF. Written as DNA, the CDR3 is TGCGCCAGCAGCGCCAGCTCTGGGGCCAACGTCCTGACTTTC. The V gene is TRBV5-1, the J gene TRBJ2-6, with D unresolved. The CDR3 length is 14 residues. From germline, CDR1 is SGHRS and CDR2 YFSETQ. The V and J ends lost 4 bases and 0 bases respectively, with 5 bases between them.

J is TRBJ2-7 and V is TRBV29-1; 8 bases are a match to TRBD1. V shed 5 bases, J shed 2 bases, and the junction held 5 bases outside the gene matches. Germline CDR1 SQVTM, CDR2 ANQGSEA. The CDR3 is 13 amino acids. In nucleotides, the CDR3 is TGCAGCGTTAACTCGGGACAGGCCTACGAGCAGTACTTC. Translated: CSVNSGQAYEQYF.

The chain employs TRBV6-5 and TRBJ1-3; D gene unclear. Deletions cut 7 bases from V and 6 bases from J, with 10 bases between. In germline, CDR1 is MNHEY, CDR2 SVGAGI. This CDR3 spans 12 amino acids. In DNA form, the CDR3 reads TGTGCCAGCACCAGTCAGGCAAACACCATATATTTT. It codes for CASTSQANTIYF.

The J gene is TRBJ2-2, the V gene TRBV7-2, with 7 bases aligning to TRBD1. Per germline, CDR1 SGHTA and CDR2 FQGNSA. The CDR3 is 16 amino acids. The ends lost 2 bases at V and 0 bases at J; junction bases unmatched: 3. The CDR3 region is CASSLRGTANTGELFF. The CDR3 DNA reads TGTGCCAGCAGCTTACGTGGGACAGCGAACACCGGGGAGCTGTTTTTT.

This clone was picked up a small number of times. This sequence joins TRBV9 and TRBJ2-6; 7 nucleotides align to TRBD1. The CDR3 is 16 amino acids. V lost 3 bases, J lost 4 bases, and 7 bases stayed unmatched. Germline V lookup: CDR1 SGDLS, CDR2 YYNGEE. The CDR3 reads CASSGHRGEGANVLTF. CDR3 bases: TGTGCCAGCAGCGGACACAGGGGAGAAGGGGCCAACGTCCTGACTTTC.

The genes are TRBV28 and TRBJ1-1, with D unresolved. Germline assignment: CDR1 MDHEN and CDR2 SYDVKM. V was clipped by 5 bases and J by 5 bases, with 6 bases between them. The CDR3 covers 11 residues. CDR3 nucleotides: TGTGCCAGCAGTATCACAACTGAAGCTTTCTTT. This encodes CASSITTEAFF.